The 27 T cell receptor beta chains in this list originate from one sample, sequenced in a study of PD-1 blockade in classical Hodgkin lymphoma. The protocol was immunoSEQ multiplex PCR, while the TCRdb copy is restricted to in-frame clones and leaves out a portion. The data show 20,000 to 25,000 clones, with around 86% seen just once and 20% held by the top ten. With no exception, relapse followed autologous stem cell transplantation in all patients, and brentuximab vedotin exposure varied. The source was peripheral blood mononuclear cells (PBMCs), collected before the second cycle of nivolumab. These receptors were obtained from a human donor with classical Hodgkin lymphoma.

The rearrangement uses TRBV5-1 and TRBJ1-2; 7 bases are a match to TRBD1. V lost 4 bases, J lost 6 bases, and 12 bases stayed unmatched. Germline V gene data show CDR1 as SGHRS and CDR2 as YFSETQ. This CDR3 is 15 amino acids long. CDR3: CASSLSRGLGDGYTF. The CDR3, as DNA: TGCGCCAGCAGCCTATCAAGGGGGCTGGGGGATGGCTACACCTTC. Based on the CDR3 plus reference TRBV5-1 and TRBJ1-2, the full variable domain is KAGVTQTPRYLIKTRGQQVTLSCSPISGHRSVSWYQQTPGQGLQFLFEYFSETQRNKGNFPGRFSGRQFSNSRSEMNVSTLELGDSALYLCASSLSRGLGDGYTFGSGTRLTVV.

This chain joins TRBV7-9 and TRBJ1-4, with 8 bases aligning to TRBD1. The CDR3 is 15 residues long. V shed 5 bases and J 7 bases; nucleotides not matched to a gene: 9. Germline V CDR1 and CDR2: SEHNR, FQNEAQ (reference sequence). The CDR3 DNA follows: TGTGCCAGCAGCCAAGGCAGGGGGCAAGGTGAAAAACTGTTTTTT. It specifies CASSQGRGQGEKLFF.

This chain links TRBV7-6 with TRBJ2-5; TRBD2 agrees at 15 bases. This CDR3 is 19 amino acids long. J gave up 1 base and V 5 bases, and 11 bases lay outside the gene matches. CDR1 SGHVS and CDR2 FNYEAQ come from the germline V gene. CDR3 sequence (DNA): TGTGCCAGCAGCCTACTGGGACTAGCGGGGGGCCCTAGCCAAGAGACCCAGTACTTC. Protein: CASSLLGLAGGPSQETQYF.

V and J are TRBV5-1 and TRBJ2-1; 9 positions match TRBD1. Germline loops: CDR1 SGHRS, CDR2 YFSETQ. This CDR3 spans 14 amino acids. The V gene end was trimmed by 0 bases and the J gene end by 9 bases; junction bases not matched to a gene: 4. The DNA for the CDR3 is TGCGCCAGCAGCTTGGAACAGGGGGCGGGTGAGCAGTTCTTC. Translating gives CASSLEQGAGEQFF.

The chain recombines TRBV11-2 with TRBJ2-5; D unclear. CDR3 length: 13 amino acids. Trimming cost V 5 bases and J 5 bases, with 12 bases left between them. CDR1 and CDR2 (germline): SGHAT, FQNNGV. The CDR3 is CASSRSLGETQYF. The CDR3 DNA reads TGTGCCAGCAGCCGTTCTTTGGGGGAGACCCAGTACTTC.

This clone is deemed medium-sized. The CDR3 reads CASSLIPLGPATSGNTIYF. Here the CDR3 DNA reads TGTGCCAGCAGCCTAATACCCCTCGGTCCGGCGACCTCTGGAAACACCATATATTTT. V and J are TRBV9 and TRBJ1-3; D gene unclear. This CDR3 comprises 19 residues. Germline CDR1 and CDR2: SGDLS and YYNGEE. V shed 4 bases and J shed 0 bases, with 23 bases lying between them.

The rearrangement joins TRBV6-1 to TRBJ2-7; the match to TRBD1 covers 9 bases. J was trimmed by 4 bases and V by 2 bases; bases with no gene match: 9. Per germline, CDR1 MNHNS and CDR2 SASEGT. There are 16 residues in the CDR3. CDR3 nucleotide sequence: TGTGCCAGCAGTGAAACGACCGGGACAGGGATGTACGAGCAGTACTTC. It codes for CASSETTGTGMYEQYF.

J is TRBJ2-6 and V is TRBV9; a possible D gene is TRBD1 (5 bases). The V gene lost 3 bases and the J gene lost 0 bases, with 19 bases spanning the gap. CDR3 length: 19 residues. Per germline, CDR1 SGDLS and CDR2 YYNGEE. The CDR3 sequence: CASSGGSKISDSGANVLTF. CDR3 nucleotide sequence: TGTGCCAGCAGCGGGGGCAGTAAAATCTCCGACTCTGGGGCCAACGTCCTGACTTTC.

This clone came up a few times. The chain has TRBV10-1 and TRBJ1-6; TRBD1 agrees at 10 bases. The CDR3 runs to 14 residues. After removal of 9 bases from V and 10 bases from J, the junction contained 9 bases not matched to a gene. Germline CDR1 WNHNN, CDR2 SYGVQD (reference sequence). The CDR3 loop reads CARCRDRGRSPLHF. The CDR3 bases are TGCGCCAGGTGCCGGGACAGGGGACGATCACCCCTCCACTTT.

This rearrangement joins TRBV25-1 to TRBJ2-5; no reliable D call. V dropped 2 bases and J dropped 5 bases, with 0 bases sitting between them. The germline CDR1 and CDR2 sequences are MGHDK and SYGVNS. The CDR3 sequence is 10 residues long. CDR3 protein: CASSEETQYF. The CDR3 DNA sequence: TGTGCCAGCAGTGAAGAGACCCAGTACTTC. Variable domain in full (rest from reference TRBV25-1 and TRBJ2-5): EADIYQTPRYLVIGTGKKITLECSQTMGHDKMYWYQQDPGMELHLIHYSYGVNSTEKGDLSSESTVSRIRTEHFPLTLESARPSHTSQYLCASSEETQYFGPGTRLLVL.

The chain is built from TRBV7-6 and TRBJ2-7, with D perhaps being TRBD1 or TRBD2 (7 bases each). V was shortened by 0 bases and J by 0 bases, with 12 bases between the two germline ends. CDR1 SGHVS and CDR2 FNYEAQ come from the germline V gene. The CDR3 loop spans 16 amino acids. The CDR3 DNA reads TGTGCCAGCAGCTTAGCGGGGGGGACAGCCTCCTACGAGCAGTACTTC. The encoded protein is CASSLAGGTASYEQYF.

The V call is TRBV7-2, the J call TRBJ1-6; D is possibly TRBD1 (6 bases). CDR3 length: 15 residues. The V and J ends lost 3 bases and 2 bases respectively, with 8 bases between them. The germline gives CDR1 SGHTA, CDR2 FQGNSA. The CDR3 sequence is CASSLAGAYNSPLHF. CDR3 DNA: TGTGCCAGCAGCTTGGCAGGGGCCTATAATTCACCCCTCCACTTT.

This clone has a single count. The V and J genes are TRBV15 and TRBJ2-7; 8 bases fit TRBD1. The germline CDR1 and CDR2 sequences are LNHNV and YYDKDF (reference sequence). The J segment lost 4 bases and the V segment lost 1 base, leaving 3 bases of the junction unmatched. This CDR3 contains 14 residues. This CDR3 reads CATSRVRGLYEQYF. The CDR3 DNA follows: TGTGCCACCAGCAGAGTCAGGGGGCTTTACGAGCAGTACTTC. Together with reference TRBV15 and TRBJ2-7, the CDR3 gives the full variable domain: DAMVIQNPRYQVTQFGKPVTLSCSQTLNHNVMYWYQQKSSQAPKLLFHYYDKDFNNEADTPDNFQSRRPNTSFCFLDIRSPGLGDTAMYLCATSRVRGLYEQYFGPGTRLTVT.

The chain recombines TRBV5-1 with TRBJ1-1; D unresolved. Germline V gives CDR1 SGHRS, CDR2 YFSETQ. The CDR3 loop spans 18 amino acids. Trimming left V 0 bases short and J 4 bases short, with 22 bases between. The CDR3 region has the DNA TGCGCCAGCAGCTTGGAGCTAAGGGTGGGAGGACTGAGCACTGAAGCTTTCTTT. Its protein is CASSLELRVGGLSTEAFF.

The V and J genes are TRBV10-2 and TRBJ2-3; weak D call: TRBD2 (6 bases). This CDR3 is 13 amino acids long. Germline CDR1 reads WSHSY; CDR2 reads SAAADI. V shed 6 bases and J shed 6 bases, with 13 bases lying between them. The CDR3 bases are TGCGCCAGCAGGCGGGGTTACCTGGATACGCAGTATTTT. Amino acids: CASRRGYLDTQYF.

The sample holds one count of this clone. The chain employs TRBV19 and TRBJ1-2; 7 bases fit TRBD1. Germline values: CDR1 LNHDA, CDR2 SQIVND (reference sequence). The CDR3 contains 14 residues. Trimming took 2 bases from V and 4 from J; bases not matched to a gene: 4. The CDR3 sequence is CASSIKTGPYGYTF. As DNA, the CDR3 is TGTGCCAGTAGTATAAAGACAGGGCCCTATGGCTACACCTTC.

The gene calls are TRBV21-1 and TRBJ1-1; the table's D call, TRBD1, was not checked against the DNA. TRBV21-1 is recorded as a pseudogene. This CDR3 region has 19 residues. The CDR3 bases are TGTGCCAGCAGCAAAAATATAAGGAAAGAGGACAGGGGAAGAACTGAAGCTTTCTTT. This gives the protein CASSKNIRKEDRGRTEAFF.

This clone was detected only a few times. The chain employs TRBV5-1 and TRBJ2-1; D uncertain. V lost 7 bases to trimming and J lost 1 base, with 12 bases between them. CDR3 length: 14 residues. Germline loops: CDR1 SGHRS, CDR2 YFSETQ. The CDR3 loop reads CASGPTLSYNEQFF. The CDR3 region has the DNA TGCGCCAGCGGTCCTACGCTTTCCTACAATGAGCAGTTCTTC. Variable domain in full (rest from reference TRBV5-1 and TRBJ2-1): KAGVTQTPRYLIKTRGQQVTLSCSPISGHRSVSWYQQTPGQGLQFLFEYFSETQRNKGNFPGRFSGRQFSNSRSEMNVSTLELGDSALYLCASGPTLSYNEQFFGPGTRLTVL.

V gene TRBV11-2 combines with J gene TRBJ2-1; 11 bases map to TRBD2. The junction had 2 bases not matched to a gene; V was cut back by 3 bases and J by 4 bases. This CDR3 is built from 15 residues. CDR1 is SGHAT and CDR2 is FQNNGV in the germline V gene. As DNA, the CDR3 is TGTGCCAGCAGCTTTAGCGGGGGGGTTTACAATGAGCAGTTCTTC. It yields the protein CASSFSGGVYNEQFF. Variable domain in full (rest from reference TRBV11-2 and TRBJ2-1): EAGVAQSPRYKIIEKRQSVAFWCNPISGHATLYWYQQILGQGPKLLIQFQNNGVVDDSQLPKDRFSAERLKGVDSTLKIQPAKLEDSAVYLCASSFSGGVYNEQFFGPGTRLTVL.

Comment on this clone: Germline and junction disagree at one end, which may indicate a read error. The CDR3 DNA sequence: TGTGCTAGCAGCTTACGGACAGGGGGGGGCACTGAAGCTTTCTTT. Its protein is CASSLRTGGGTEAFF. The V call is TRBV7-7, the J call TRBJ1-1; 10 nucleotides match TRBD1. Germline CDR1 and CDR2: SSHAT and FNYEAQ (reference sequence). This CDR3 has 15 amino acids.

The rearrangement joins TRBV29-1 to TRBJ1-1; 11 bases are shared with TRBD1. Germline assignment: CDR1 SQVTM and CDR2 ANQGSEA. The CDR3 spans 14 residues. V shed 7 bases and J 4 bases; nucleotides not matched to a gene: 8. CDR3 loop: CSARGQGGRTEAFF. CDR3 nucleotides: TGCAGCGCCCGGGGACAGGGGGGCCGCACTGAAGCTTTCTTT.

The gene calls are TRBV12-5 and TRBJ2-7; D remains ambiguous. The V and J ends lost 1 base and 6 bases respectively, with 10 bases between them. This CDR3 is 13 amino acids long. Germline-derived CDR1 and CDR2 are LGHNT and FRNRAP. The CDR3 coding sequence is TGTGCTAGTGGTTTGGCCACCTCGATCGAGCAGTACTTC. Translation: CASGLATSIEQYF.

The rearrangement uses TRBV9 and TRBJ2-6; no reliable D call. The germline gives CDR1 SGDLS, CDR2 YYNGEE. V lost 3 bases and J 0 bases, leaving 13 bases between the germline ends. The CDR3 is made up of 17 amino acids. The CDR3 reads CASSAGLSDSGANVLTF. The CDR3 DNA sequence: TGTGCCAGCAGCGCCGGTCTTAGTGACTCTGGGGCCAACGTCCTGACTTTC.

This clone was counted only a few times. The CDR3 region has the DNA TGTGCCAGCAGTTTATACACAGGGGGAAATAATTCACCCCTCCACTTT. This codes for CASSLYTGGNNSPLHF. The V call is TRBV27, the J call TRBJ1-6; 8 bases are a match to TRBD1. J was trimmed by 5 bases and V by 1 base; bases with no gene match: 4. This CDR3 is 16 amino acids long. The germline CDR1 and CDR2 sequences are MNHEY and SMNVEV (reference sequence).

The chain has TRBV7-9 and TRBJ1-5, with 7 bases aligning to TRBD1. Germline CDR1 SEHNR, CDR2 FQNEAQ (reference sequence). Unmatched junction bases numbered 4, after V lost 1 base and J lost 7 bases. The CDR3 covers 14 residues. Here the CDR3 reads CASSLDRGGQPQHF. For the CDR3, the DNA is TGTGCCAGCAGCTTAGACAGGGGCGGCCAGCCCCAGCATTTT.

V is TRBV28 and J is TRBJ1-5, with D maybe TRBD1 (6 bases). CDR3 length: 18 amino acids. Trimming took off 1 base at V and 1 base at J, with 17 bases between the two ends. The germline gives CDR1 MDHEN, CDR2 SYDVKM. The CDR3 loop is CASSLSQGRRGSNQPQHF. In nucleotides, the CDR3 is TGTGCCAGCAGTTTATCCCAGGGGAGAAGGGGGAGCAATCAGCCCCAGCATTTT.

The J gene is TRBJ1-1, the V gene TRBV7-3, with TRBD1 matching over 7 bases. CDR3 length: 14 residues. Germline loops: CDR1 SGHTA, CDR2 FQGTGA. The J segment lost 10 bases and the V segment lost 0 bases, leaving 8 bases of the junction unmatched. CDR3 nucleotide sequence: TGTGCCAGCAGCTTAACGGCAGGGGGTACCGTAGCTTTCTTT. The encoded protein is CASSLTAGGTVAFF.